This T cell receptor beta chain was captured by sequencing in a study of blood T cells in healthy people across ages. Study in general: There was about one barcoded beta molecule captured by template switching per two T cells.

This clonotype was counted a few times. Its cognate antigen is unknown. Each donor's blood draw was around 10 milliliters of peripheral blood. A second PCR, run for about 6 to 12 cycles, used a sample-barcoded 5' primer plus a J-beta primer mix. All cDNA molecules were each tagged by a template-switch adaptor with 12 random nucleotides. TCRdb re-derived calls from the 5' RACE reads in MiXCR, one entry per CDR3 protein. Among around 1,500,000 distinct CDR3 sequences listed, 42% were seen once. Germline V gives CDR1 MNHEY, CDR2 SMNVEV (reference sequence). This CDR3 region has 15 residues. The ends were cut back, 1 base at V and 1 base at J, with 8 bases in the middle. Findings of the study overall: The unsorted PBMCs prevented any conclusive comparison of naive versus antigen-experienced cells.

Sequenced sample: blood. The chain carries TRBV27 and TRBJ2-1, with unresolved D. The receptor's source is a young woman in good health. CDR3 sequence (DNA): TGTGCCAGCAGTTTATACCCGGAATCCTACAATGAGCAGTTCTTC. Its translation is CASSLYPESYNEQFF.